This T cell receptor beta chain was documented in a study of beta chain features in type 1 diabetes. Study-wide context: All samples combined gave 90 million to 130 million sorted cells for examination.

The authors reverse transcribed all of the isolated RNA, so sequencing captured expressed TCRB transcripts. Produced via immunoSEQ multiplex PCR; TCRdb's table is partial and in-frame only. The sample consists of under 400,000 clones, roughly 21% of them appearing once. Trimming took off 5 bases at V and 0 bases at J, with 12 bases between the two ends. Per the germline V gene, CDR1 is SGHAT and CDR2 is FQNNGV. This CDR3 contains 15 residues. Study conclusions and caveats: At VDJ recombination sites, type 1 diabetes patients had fewer insertions and more deleted nucleotides. The naive, central memory and Treg TCRB repertoires of patients appeared to be more similar to one another than those of healthy donors.

Sorted CD4+ subsets: naive, central memory, regulatory, stem cell-like memory (CD45RO/CCR7/CD25/CD127/CD95/CD27 panel). On this clone itself: Its antigen is not known.

The V and J genes are TRBV11-2 and TRBJ2-3; D may be TRBD2 (5 bases). The TCR sequence derives from a woman between 18 and 30 years old in good health. What was sequenced was naive CD4+ T cells from blood. This chain's CDR3 is CASSADFSSTDTQYF. The CDR3 DNA reads TGTGCCAGCAGCGCGGACTTCTCTAGCACAGATACGCAGTATTTT.